The 27 T cell receptor beta chains reported below all come from one sample, sequenced in a study of cytomegalovirus exposure and HLA in healthy donors. PCR amplification relied on 60 Vbeta primers (plus 13 Jbeta primers). TCRdb keeps only in-frame clones here, not all; method: immunoSEQ multiplex PCR. Of over 250,000 clones listed, around 66% are singletons. The sequencing sample was made of PBMCs. All receptors come from a female donor in good health and CMV-seronegative.

The V call is TRBV5-1, the J call TRBJ2-2, with TRBD2 matching over 8 bases. After removal of 2 bases from V and 5 bases from J, the junction contained 8 bases not matched to a gene. The germline V gene encodes CDR1 SGHRS and CDR2 YFSETQ. The CDR3 has 16 residues. Here the CDR3 reads CASSFRKRESTGELFF. The CDR3 DNA sequence: TGCGCCAGCAGCTTTAGGAAGCGGGAGAGTACCGGGGAGCTGTTTTTT.

As for this clone: A read error may produce the germline difference seen at one junction end. The chain recombines TRBV7-9 with TRBJ1-1; perhaps TRBD1 as D (6 bases). The length of the CDR3 is 14 residues. The germline CDR1 and CDR2 sequences are SEHNR and FQNEAQ (reference sequence). The CDR3 reads CSSSSYRETTEAFF. The CDR3 DNA is TGTTCCAGCAGCTCCTACAGGGAGACCACTGAAGCTTTCTTT.

The chain employs TRBV9 and TRBJ2-5; D perhaps matches TRBD1 (6 bases). Germline CDR1 and CDR2: SGDLS and YYNGEE. V lost 0 bases, J lost 2 bases, and 17 bases lay in between. The CDR3 sequence is 17 residues long. DNA of the CDR3: TGTGCCAGCAGCGTAGGAGGAGCCGGGACACCTCAAGAGACCCAGTACTTC. As protein: CASSVGGAGTPQETQYF.

The chain links TRBV29-1 to TRBJ2-3, with unresolved D. V lost 1 base, J lost 0 bases, and 11 bases lay in between. The germline V gene has CDR1 SQVTM and CDR2 ANQGSEA. This CDR3 has 15 amino acids. The CDR3 reads CSVEGPGTSTDTQYF. CDR3 coding DNA: TGCAGCGTTGAAGGTCCAGGTACAAGCACAGATACGCAGTATTTT.

The chain couples TRBV5-1 to TRBJ2-1; 8 bases are shared with TRBD1. The CDR3 is made up of 15 amino acids. The V segment lost 4 bases and the J segment 1 base; nucleotides outside the gene matches: 4. The V gene's germline CDR1 is SGHRS and CDR2 YFSETQ. The CDR3 loop is CASSTRTGSYNEQFF. DNA of the CDR3: TGCGCCAGCAGCACGAGGACAGGGTCCTACAATGAGCAGTTCTTC.

The rearrangement joins TRBV25-1 to TRBJ2-2; no definite D call. Germline V CDR1 and CDR2: MGHDK, SYGVNS. CDR3 length: 16 amino acids. Trimming took off 1 base at V and 0 bases at J, with 9 bases between the two ends. Here the CDR3 DNA reads TGTGCCAGCAGTGAATGGTACCTAGCGAACACCGGGGAGCTGTTTTTT. Translation: CASSEWYLANTGELFF.

Concerning this clone: The same CDR3 arises from other DNA sequences in this sample as well. This chain joins TRBV19 and TRBJ1-1, with D possibly TRBD1 on 5 matching bases. Between the trimmed V and J ends, which lost 8 bases and 0 bases, there was a span of 10 bases. The CDR3 has 13 residues. CDR1 is LNHDA and CDR2 is SQIVND in the germline V gene (reference sequence). The CDR3 loop is CASGRGMNTEAFF. CDR3 nucleotides: TGTGCCAGTGGAAGGGGAATGAACACTGAAGCTTTCTTT. Full variable domain (missing parts from reference TRBV19 and TRBJ1-1): DGGITQSPKYLFRKEGQNVTLSCEQNLNHDAMYWYRQDPGQGLRLIYYSQIVNDFQKGDIAEGYSVSREKKESFPLTVTSAQKNPTAFYLCASGRGMNTEAFFGQGTRLTVV.

For this clone: This sample includes further DNA sequences coding for the same CDR3. The CDR3 DNA is TGTGCCAGCAGCCAAGAGAGCGGGAGCTCCTACGAGCAGTACTTC. It codes for CASSQESGSSYEQYF. This chain links TRBV4-2 with TRBJ2-7; 8 bases map to TRBD2. V was pared by 0 bases and J by 0 bases, with 1 base of the junction left unmatched. Germline assignment: CDR1 LGHNA and CDR2 YNFKEQ. The CDR3 is 15 amino acids.

This chain connects TRBV5-6 to TRBJ1-1, with TRBD1 identical over 7 bases. Germline-derived CDR1 and CDR2 are SGHDT and YYEEEE. This CDR3 region has 14 residues. The J segment lost 1 base and the V segment lost 4 bases, leaving 4 bases of the junction unmatched. The CDR3 DNA is TGTGCCAGCAGCCCGGGACAGAGGAACACTGAAGCTTTCTTT. Translation: CASSPGQRNTEAFF.

In the case of this clone: The same CDR3 is also encoded by other DNA sequences in this sample. This rearrangement joins TRBV27 to TRBJ2-7, with 9 bases matching TRBD1. The CDR3 is 13 residues long. Looked up from germline, CDR1 is MNHEY and CDR2 is SMNVEV (reference sequence). V shed 6 bases, J shed 5 bases, and the junction held 5 bases outside the gene matches. CDR3 residues: CASSLGQGNEQYF. CDR3 nucleotides: TGTGCCAGCAGCCTGGGACAGGGCAACGAGCAGTACTTC.

This sequence joins TRBV6-5 and TRBJ2-5, with TRBD1 matching over 9 bases. Looked up from germline, CDR1 is MNHEY and CDR2 is SVGAGI. Losses at the gene ends were 2 bases for V and 4 bases for J; bases not matched to a gene: 5. The CDR3 is 15 amino acids. The CDR3 DNA is TGTGCCAGCAGTTACGGCGGACAGGGGATAGAGACCCAGTACTTC. Its translation is CASSYGGQGIETQYF.

Details on this clone: Other DNA sequences from this sample encode an identical CDR3 as well. The rearrangement joins TRBV18 to TRBJ2-1; maybe TRBD2 (6 bases). Trimming took 6 bases from V and 6 from J, leaving 12 bases between them. Germline CDR1 and CDR2: KGHSH and LQKENI. CDR3 length: 13 amino acids. The chain's CDR3 is CASSPASANEQFF. Written as DNA, the CDR3 is TGTGCCAGCTCGCCAGCTAGCGCCAATGAGCAGTTCTTC. Full variable domain (rest looked up from reference TRBV18 and TRBJ2-1): NAGVMQNPRHLVRRRGQEARLRCSPMKGHSHVYWYRQLPEEGLKFMVYLQKENIIDESGMPKERFSAEFPKEGPSILRIQQVVRGDSAAYFCASSPASANEQFFGPGTRLTVL.

The chain recombines TRBV20-1 with TRBJ2-7, with D tentatively TRBD2 (6 bases). The length of the CDR3 is 11 residues. V was pared by 7 bases and J by 4 bases, with 11 bases between. Germline V gene lookup returns CDR1 DFQATT and CDR2 SNEGSKA (reference sequence). CDR3 coding DNA: TGCAGTGTAGGGGCGGGGTACGAGCAGTACTTC. It is translated as CSVGAGYEQYF.

The chain carries TRBV27 and TRBJ1-2, with 9 bases identical to TRBD1. From germline, CDR1 is MNHEY and CDR2 SMNVEV (reference sequence). After removal of 9 bases from V and 1 base from J, the junction contained 3 bases not matched to a gene. This CDR3 spans 13 amino acids. The CDR3 DNA reads as TGTGCCAGGCGGGACAGGGATAACTATGGCTACACCTTC. Translation: CARRDRDNYGYTF.

This rearrangement joins TRBV23-1 to TRBJ1-5; 9 bases are shared with TRBD1. TRBV23-1 belongs to the ORF category, with a function that is uncertain. Trimming took 3 bases from V and 7 from J; bases not matched to a gene: 7. CDR3 length equals 15 residues. CDR3 sequence (DNA): TGCGCCAGCAGTCAGGACAGGGGATTCGGACAGCCCCAGCATTTT. This encodes CASSQDRGFGQPQHF.

This clone was observed a handful of times. The chain has TRBV29-1 and TRBJ1-2, with D perhaps matching TRBD1 (5 bases). This CDR3 has 12 residues. Germline V gene data show CDR1 as SQVTM and CDR2 as ANQGSEA. Deletions cut 5 bases from V and 8 bases from J, with 15 bases between. The CDR3 bases are TGCAGCGTTTCCCGGGCAGGGTACGGCTACACCTTC. It encodes CSVSRAGYGYTF. The full variable domain, in which reference TRBV29-1 and TRBJ1-2 provide the parts outside the CDR3, is SAVISQKPSRDICQRGTSLTIQCQVDSQVTMMFWYRQQPGQSLTLIATANQGSEATYESGFVIDKFPISRPNLTFSTLTVSNMSPEDSSIYLCSVSRAGYGYTFGSGTRLTVV.

Notes on this clone: The sample carries other DNA sequences with the same CDR3. The chain carries TRBV6-5 and TRBJ2-7; D may be TRBD2 (7 bases). CDR1 MNHEY and CDR2 SVGAGI come from the germline V gene. Trimming removed 0 bases from V and 2 bases from J, with 11 bases in between. This CDR3 is built from 15 residues. The CDR3 coding sequence is TGTGCCAGCAGTTACTCGGGCGGGGGCCCCTACGAGCAGTACTTC. Protein sequence: CASSYSGGGPYEQYF.

V gene TRBV15 combines with J gene TRBJ1-1, with a weak D call TRBD1 (5 bases). With 0 bases removed from V and 7 bases from J, the gap between germline ends came to 12 bases. This CDR3 has 14 residues. Per germline, CDR1 LNHNV and CDR2 YYDKDF (reference sequence). CDR3 sequence: CATSRDPGNREAFF. CDR3 nucleotide sequence: TGTGCCACCAGCAGAGATCCAGGGAATCGTGAAGCTTTCTTT.

The V call is TRBV7-9, the J call TRBJ2-5, with 8 bases fitting TRBD1. V lost 1 base to trimming and J lost 0 bases; unmatched junction nucleotides: 7. There are 17 residues in the CDR3. Germline V gene data show CDR1 as SEHNR and CDR2 as FQNEAQ (reference sequence). CDR3 sequence reads: CASSLGMRRGHQETQYF. The CDR3 nucleotides are TGTGCCAGCAGCTTAGGCATGCGCAGGGGGCACCAAGAGACCCAGTACTTC.

The chain links TRBV14 to TRBJ2-7, with 7 nucleotides matching TRBD2. The germline CDR1 and CDR2 sequences are SGHDN and FVKESK. The CDR3 loop spans 11 amino acids. V gave up 3 bases and J gave up 7 bases; unmatched junction bases: 0. Here the CDR3 reads CASSHGGEQYF. CDR3 DNA sequence: TGTGCCAGCAGCCACGGGGGGGAGCAGTACTTC.

The chain carries TRBV9 and TRBJ2-1, with a weak D call TRBD1 (6 bases). V was trimmed by 4 bases and J by 5 bases, leaving 13 bases between them. Germline CDR1 reads SGDLS; CDR2 reads YYNGEE. CDR3 length: 14 residues. The CDR3 DNA follows: TGTGCCAGCAGCTCAGGGGTGATTCACAATGAGCAGTTCTTC. Its translation: CASSSGVIHNEQFF.

V and J are TRBV29-1 and TRBJ2-3; 11 bases map to TRBD2. The CDR3 runs 15 residues. The germline gives CDR1 SQVTM, CDR2 ANQGSEA. The trim removed 8 bases at V and 2 bases at J, leaving 9 bases unmatched. The CDR3: CSYSALAGATDTQYF. The CDR3 coding sequence is TGCAGCTACTCGGCACTAGCGGGGGCCACAGATACGCAGTATTTT.

Details on this clone: Sequence at one end of the junction differs from germline and may be a read error. This chain connects TRBV7-9 to TRBJ1-1, with D hard to call. CDR1 is SEHNR, CDR2 FQNEAQ, per germline (reference sequence). The CDR3 has 13 residues. The CDR3 DNA is TGTTCCAGCAGCTTAGTCCCAGACACTGAAGCTTTCTTT. Amino acid sequence: CSSSLVPDTEAFF.

The gene calls are TRBV7-9 and TRBJ2-1; 9 nucleotides align to TRBD2. The ends lost 3 bases at V and 4 bases at J; junction bases unmatched: 13. The CDR3 length is 18 residues. Looked up from germline, CDR1 is SEHNR and CDR2 is FQNEAQ (reference sequence). The CDR3 loop reads CASSFELGGTSIYNEQFF. In nucleotides, the CDR3 is TGTGCCAGCAGCTTCGAGCTAGGCGGGACTAGCATTTACAATGAGCAGTTCTTC.

The genes are TRBV27 and TRBJ2-7, with 9 bases matching TRBD1. V was pared by 2 bases and J by 1 base, with 3 bases of the junction left unmatched. Germline CDR1 is MNHEY and CDR2 is SMNVEV (reference sequence). The CDR3 loop spans 15 amino acids. The DNA for the CDR3 is TGTGCCAGCAGTTTAGGGGGGACAGGGTCCTACGAGCAGTACTTC. Amino acid sequence: CASSLGGTGSYEQYF.

The chain has TRBV6-1 and TRBJ2-7; D may be TRBD2 (6 bases). The CDR3 is 15 residues long. The V end lost 5 bases, the J end lost 5 bases, and 19 bases lay between the germline ends. The germline gives CDR1 MNHNS, CDR2 SASEGT. The CDR3 region is CASSRPGLGGNEQYF. The CDR3 nucleotides are TGTGCCAGCAGTCGGCCGGGACTCGGAGGCAACGAGCAGTACTTC.

The CDR3 DNA reads as TGTGCCAGCAGAGGTCGTGGGGGGTTGGACACTGAAGCTTTCTTT. Protein sequence: CASRGRGGLDTEAFF. V gene TRBV28 combines with J gene TRBJ1-1; possibly TRBD1 for D (5 bases). V lost 6 bases, J lost 3 bases, and 17 bases lay in between. The germline CDR1 and CDR2 sequences are MDHEN and SYDVKM. The CDR3 spans 15 residues.